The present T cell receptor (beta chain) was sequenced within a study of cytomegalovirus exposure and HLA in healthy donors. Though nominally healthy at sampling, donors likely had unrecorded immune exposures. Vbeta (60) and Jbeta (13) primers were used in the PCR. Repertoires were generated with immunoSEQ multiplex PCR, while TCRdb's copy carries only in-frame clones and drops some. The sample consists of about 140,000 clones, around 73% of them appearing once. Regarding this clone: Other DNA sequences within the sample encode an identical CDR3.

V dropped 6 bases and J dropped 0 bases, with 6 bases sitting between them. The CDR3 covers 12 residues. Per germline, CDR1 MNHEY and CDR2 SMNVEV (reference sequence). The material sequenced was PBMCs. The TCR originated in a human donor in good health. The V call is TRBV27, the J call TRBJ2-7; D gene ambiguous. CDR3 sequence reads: CASSSSSYEQYF. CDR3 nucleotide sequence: TGTGCCAGCAGCTCCAGCTCCTACGAGCAGTACTTC.